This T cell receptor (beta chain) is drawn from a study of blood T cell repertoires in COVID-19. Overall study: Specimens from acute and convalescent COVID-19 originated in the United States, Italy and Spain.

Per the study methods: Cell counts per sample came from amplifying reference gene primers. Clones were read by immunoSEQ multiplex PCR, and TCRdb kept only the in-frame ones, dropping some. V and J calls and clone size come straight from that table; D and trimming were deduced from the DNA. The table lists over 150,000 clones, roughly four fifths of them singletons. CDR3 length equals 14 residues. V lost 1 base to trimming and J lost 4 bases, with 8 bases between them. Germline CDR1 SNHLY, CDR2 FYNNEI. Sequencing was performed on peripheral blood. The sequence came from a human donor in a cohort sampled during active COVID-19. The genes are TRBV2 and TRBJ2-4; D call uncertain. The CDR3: CASSEDREKNIQYF. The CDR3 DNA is TGTGCCAGCAGTGAAGACAGAGAGAAAAACATTCAGTACTTC.